This T cell receptor beta chain derives from a study of T-cell reconstitution after alpha-beta-depleted transplantation in children. Per the germline V gene, CDR1 is MDHEN and CDR2 is SYDVKM. J was trimmed by 4 bases and V by 8 bases; bases with no gene match: 8. This CDR3 is 13 amino acids long. The TCRbeta library incorporated unique molecular identifiers. TCRdb used MiXCR to reprocess the PCR reads, holding one entry per CDR3 protein. Found here are hundreds of thousands of distinct CDR3 sequences, 10% to 15% of them singletons; the top ten hold 2.2%. At least ten counts were recorded for this clonotype.

Material: PBMCs, mostly from graft donor cells, obtained 360 days after TCRalphabeta/CD19-depleted stem cell transplant. The gene calls are TRBV28 and TRBJ2-7; 7 nucleotides match TRBD1. The sequence was collected from a male patient younger than 18 who had a stem cell transplant for acute myeloid leukemia, so the T cells may come from the graft donor. The CDR3 nucleotides are TGTGCCAGCCTGGGACAGAGTACGTACGAGCAGTACTTC. This translates into CASLGQSTYEQYF.